The present entry profiles one T cell receptor beta chain with its context. What it binds is unknown. The sample holds other DNA sequences that translate to the same CDR3. The data were taken from a study of shared clonotypes between healthy human individuals. At deep level, the assay was performed. TCRdb's copy holds only in-frame clones and misses some; the assay was immunoSEQ multiplex PCR. Among about 1.5 million clones listed, around 98% were seen once. Germline-derived CDR1 and CDR2 are DFQATT and SNEGSKA (reference sequence). Trimming removed 3 bases at V and 2 bases at J, with 2 bases between. This CDR3 has 10 residues. Study findings and constraints: Clonotype sharing among donors, it was expected, would be affected by sequencing depth.

The TCR was taken from a man aged 25-40 years in good health. The sequenced sample was naive CD4+ T cells sorted from blood. Subset described: CD45RA+ positively selected. This chain links TRBV20-1 with TRBJ2-7; unclear D gene. The CDR3 loop is CSASTYEQYF. For the CDR3, the DNA is TGCAGTGCTAGTACCTACGAGCAGTACTTC.